This entry lists 5 T cell receptor beta chains sequenced from one sample in a study of CD8+ T cells in alopecia areata. Pooled cells of cutaneous lymph node origin were sorted on CD4, CD8alpha, NKG2D, NKG2ACE and other markers. cDNA serving as the sequencing template came from extracted, reverse transcribed RNA. Using immunoSEQ multiplex PCR, the repertoire was profiled, and TCRdb retains in-frame clones only, with some absent. This sample has 290,000 or so clones, each found more than once. The sample comprised CD4+ T cells sorted from a lymph node. The source of these receptors is a C3H/HeJ mouse with alopecia areata. The strain's MHC type: H2-k.

This clone was counted a few times. Gene names and germline refer to mouse. The CDR3 extends 4 residues past the end of the read, so its final part is completed from the germline J gene. The chain has TRBV13-1 and TRBJ2-7; weak D call: TRBD2 (6 bases). V was cut by 3 bases and J by 1 base, with 14 bases left in between. This CDR3 is built from 15 residues. Germline V gene lookup returns CDR1 NSHNY and CDR2 SYGAGN. The part of the CDR3 DNA that was read is TGTGCCAGCAGTGCCCCGGGACTTCTTTCCTAT. It translates to CASSAPGLLSY. The entire CDR3 reads CASSAPGLLSYEQYF.

This clone has a handful of counts. Mouse gene names and germline throughout. From the germline J gene comes the end of the CDR3, since the read stops 4 residues before it. This chain links TRBV19 with TRBJ2-3; 11 nucleotides line up with TRBD2. Germline V gene data show CDR1 as FNHDT and CDR2 as SITEND (reference sequence). V trimming: 5 bases; J trimming: 0 bases; junction bases outside the gene matches: 5. The CDR3 runs to 16 residues. Partial CDR3 DNA: TGTGCCAGCAGCCTCCGGGACTGGGGGAGTGCAGAA. Translation gives CASSLRDWGSAE. From start to end, the CDR3 is CASSLRDWGSAETLYF.

The sample holds a few counts of this clone. Gene names and germline match the mouse. From the germline J gene comes the end of the CDR3, since the read stops 4 residues before it. The V call is TRBV1, the J call TRBJ2-5; no definite D call. V was clipped by 1 base and J by 0 bases, with 5 bases between them. Looked up from germline, CDR1 is NSQYPW and CDR2 is LRSPGD (reference sequence). The CDR3 extends over 14 amino acids. The sequenced part of the CDR3 DNA is TGCACCTGCAGTGCAGGTATTAACCAAGAC. This translates into CTCSAGINQD. The whole CDR3 sequence reads CTCSAGINQDTQYF.

This clone came up a few times. The gene symbols are mouse symbols. The CDR3 is cut off 4 residues early in the read; its end comes from the germline J gene. The rearrangement joins TRBV31 to TRBJ2-7; TRBD1 matches at 11 bases. The CDR3 runs 15 residues. The germline V gene encodes CDR1 GKSSPN and CDR2 SITVG. The part of the CDR3 DNA that was read is TGTGCCTGGAGTCTAAAGGGGGACAGGGGGAAT. This translates into CAWSLKGDRGN. The complete CDR3 sequence is CAWSLKGDRGNEQYF.

This clone was seen a few times. All gene names here are mouse names. The CDR3 sequence is CASGDGRGGSDYTF. The part of the CDR3 DNA that was read is TGTGCCAGCGGTGATGGCAGGGGTGGCTCC. V is TRBV13-2 and J is TRBJ1-2, with D maybe TRBD1 (6 bases). The CDR3 end falls 4 residues outside the read, so it is completed with the germline J gene. Deletions cut 0 bases from V and 4 bases from J, with 10 bases between. The V gene's germline CDR1 is NNHNN and CDR2 SYGAGS (reference sequence). The CDR3 sequence is 14 residues long.